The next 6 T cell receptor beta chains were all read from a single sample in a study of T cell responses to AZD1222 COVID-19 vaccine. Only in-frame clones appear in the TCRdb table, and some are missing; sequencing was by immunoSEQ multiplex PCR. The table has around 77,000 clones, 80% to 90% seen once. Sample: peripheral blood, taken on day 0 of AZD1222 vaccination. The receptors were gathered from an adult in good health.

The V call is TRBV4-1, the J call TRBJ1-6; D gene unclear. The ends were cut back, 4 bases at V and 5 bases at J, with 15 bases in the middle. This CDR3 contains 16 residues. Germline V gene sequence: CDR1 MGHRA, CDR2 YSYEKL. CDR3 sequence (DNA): TGCGCCAGCAGCCGTCCGGCTCAATTGGATAATTCACCCCTCCACTTT. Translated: CASSRPAQLDNSPLHF.

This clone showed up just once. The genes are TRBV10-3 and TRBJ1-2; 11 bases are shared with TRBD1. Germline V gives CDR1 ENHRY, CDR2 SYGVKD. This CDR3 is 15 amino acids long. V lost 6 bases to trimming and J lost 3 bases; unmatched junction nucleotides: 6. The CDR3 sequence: CAIRDRGREDYGYTF. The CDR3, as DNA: TGTGCCATCAGGGACAGGGGGCGCGAGGACTATGGCTACACCTTC.

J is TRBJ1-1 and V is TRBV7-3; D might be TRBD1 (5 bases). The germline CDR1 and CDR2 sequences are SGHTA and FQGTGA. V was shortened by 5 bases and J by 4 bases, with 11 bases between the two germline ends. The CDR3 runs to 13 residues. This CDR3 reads CASSPRGGTEAFF. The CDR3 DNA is TGTGCCAGCAGCCCGAGGGGTGGCACTGAAGCTTTCTTT.

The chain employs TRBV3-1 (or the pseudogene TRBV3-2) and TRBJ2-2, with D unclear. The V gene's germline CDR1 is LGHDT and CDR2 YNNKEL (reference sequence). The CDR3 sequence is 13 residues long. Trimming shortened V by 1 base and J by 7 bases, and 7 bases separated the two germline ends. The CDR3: CASSQVYDGELFF. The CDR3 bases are TGTGCCAGCAGCCAAGTTTACGACGGGGAGCTGTTTTTT.

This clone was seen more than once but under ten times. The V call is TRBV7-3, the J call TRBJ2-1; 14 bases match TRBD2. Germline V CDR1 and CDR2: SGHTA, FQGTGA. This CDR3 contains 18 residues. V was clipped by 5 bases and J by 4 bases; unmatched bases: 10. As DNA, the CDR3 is TGTGCCAGCAGCCCCCCGACTAGCGGGAGGGCGGGTTACAATGAGCAGTTCTTC. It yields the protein CASSPPTSGRAGYNEQFF.

The DNA for the CDR3 is TGTGCCAGCAGCCCTTGGACAGACACAGATACGCAGTATTTT. Translated: CASSPWTDTDTQYF. V gene TRBV14 combines with J gene TRBJ2-3; tentative D call: TRBD1 (6 bases). This CDR3 is built from 14 residues. Looked up from germline, CDR1 is SGHDN and CDR2 is FVKESK. V dropped 4 bases and J dropped 2 bases, with 10 bases sitting between them.